These 22 T cell receptor beta chains were sequenced from one sample in a study of blood T cell repertoires in COVID-19. Data came from immunoSEQ multiplex PCR; TCRdb stores just in-frame clones and leaves some out. The table lists about 140,000 clones, more than 65% of them singletons, with approximately 4% in the top ten. The material sequenced was peripheral blood. The source is a woman between 55 and 75 years old with acute or convalescent COVID-19.

The chain is built from TRBV19 and TRBJ2-5; a possible D gene is TRBD2 (6 bases). With 5 bases removed from V and 4 bases from J, the gap between germline ends came to 20 bases. The CDR3 loop spans 16 amino acids. Germline assignment: CDR1 LNHDA and CDR2 SQIVND (reference sequence). The CDR3 region has the DNA TGTGCCAGTAGTCCCGAGGACGGGAGTACCTCAGAGACCCAGTACTTC. This gives the protein CASSPEDGSTSETQYF.

This rearrangement joins TRBV24-1 to TRBJ2-1; 14 bases are shared with TRBD2. The germline CDR1 and CDR2 sequences are KGHDR and SFDVKD. The ends lost 4 bases at V and 2 bases at J; junction bases unmatched: 6. CDR3 length equals 18 residues. This CDR3 is CATSDWTSGRSTYNEQFF. The CDR3 DNA follows: TGTGCCACCAGTGACTGGACTAGCGGGAGGAGTACCTACAATGAGCAGTTCTTC.

As concerns this clone: The same CDR3 also results from other DNA sequences found in this sample. V is TRBV7-9 and J is TRBJ1-1, with D hard to call. Germline assignment: CDR1 SEHNR and CDR2 FQNEAQ (reference sequence). The CDR3 contains 14 residues. The germline V and J ends were trimmed by 4 bases and 2 bases, with 11 bases remaining between them. CDR3 DNA: TGTGCCAGCAGCTCCCGGGGAGGCAACACTGAAGCTTTCTTT. It encodes CASSSRGGNTEAFF.

This chain uses TRBV29-1 with TRBJ2-7; 7 bases align to TRBD1. Germline V gene lookup returns CDR1 SQVTM and CDR2 ANQGSEA. Trimming took 6 bases from V and 6 from J; bases not matched to a gene: 11. This CDR3 comprises 13 residues. The CDR3 loop reads CSVTGQDRGEQYF. DNA for the CDR3: TGCAGCGTGACCGGACAGGATAGGGGCGAGCAGTACTTC.

V is TRBV28 and J is TRBJ2-4; a weak D match, TRBD1 (5 bases). This CDR3 contains 14 residues. The V gene's germline CDR1 is MDHEN and CDR2 SYDVKM. Trimming took off 3 bases at V and 2 bases at J, with 8 bases between the two ends. The CDR3 DNA sequence: TGTGCCAGCAGTTTTAGGGGAACCAAAAACATTCAGTACTTC. It yields the protein CASSFRGTKNIQYF. The variable domain in full, with the rest retrieved from reference TRBV28 and TRBJ2-4, is DVKVTQSSRYLVKRTGEKVFLECVQDMDHENMFWYRQDPGLGLRLIYFSYDVKMKEKGDIPEGYSVSREKKERFSLILESASTNQTSMYLCASSFRGTKNIQYFGAGTRLSVL.

The chain carries TRBV11-2 and TRBJ1-5; no clear D. CDR3 length: 14 residues. Germline values: CDR1 SGHAT, CDR2 FQNNGV. Trimming shortened V by 1 base and J by 4 bases, and 8 bases separated the two germline ends. In nucleotides, the CDR3 is TGTGCCAGCAGCTTAGCTTCCAGTAATCAGCCCCAGCATTTT. This sequence encodes CASSLASSNQPQHF. The entire variable domain, with the rest obtained from reference TRBV11-2 and TRBJ1-5, is as follows: EAGVAQSPRYKIIEKRQSVAFWCNPISGHATLYWYQQILGQGPKLLIQFQNNGVVDDSQLPKDRFSAERLKGVDSTLKIQPAKLEDSAVYLCASSLASSNQPQHFGDGTRLSIL.

The rearrangement uses TRBV7-2 and TRBJ2-7, with 8 bases that match TRBD1. The CDR3 consists of 14 residues. CDR1 SGHTA and CDR2 FQGNSA come from the germline V gene. The J segment lost 7 bases and the V segment lost 6 bases, leaving 11 bases of the junction unmatched. CDR3 nucleotide sequence: TGTGCCAGCAGTGTAACAGGGGGTTCGTGGGAGCAGTACTTC. It codes for CASSVTGGSWEQYF.

The J gene is TRBJ1-4, the V gene TRBV6-2 or TRBV6-3; maybe TRBD1 (5 bases). Trimming took off 0 bases at V and 6 bases at J, with 23 bases between the two ends. CDR3 size: 19 residues. The germline CDR1 and CDR2 sequences are MNHEY and SVGEGT. DNA of the CDR3: TGTGCCAGCAGTTACTCTATTTTCTTTTCGGACACGGCCTATGAAAAACTGTTTTTT. Protein sequence: CASSYSIFFSDTAYEKLFF.

V gene TRBV28 combines with J gene TRBJ1-5, with TRBD1 matching 9 bases. Germline CDR1 is MDHEN and CDR2 is SYDVKM. The V and J ends lost 3 bases and 9 bases, in that order; junction bases with no gene match: 3. CDR3 size: 13 residues. The CDR3 DNA reads as TGTGCCAGCAGTTTGACAGGGGGTAGGCCCCAGCATTTT. This translates into CASSLTGGRPQHF.

The rearrangement joins TRBV18 to TRBJ1-5, with a possible D match to TRBD1 (5 bases). The germline V gene has CDR1 KGHSH and CDR2 LQKENI. V lost 2 bases and J lost 2, with 10 bases in between. The CDR3 is 15 amino acids. The CDR3 DNA follows: TGTGCCAGCTCACCAGGGGGGGTTGGCAATCAGCCCCAGCATTTT. This translates into CASSPGGVGNQPQHF.

The rearrangement joins TRBV9 to TRBJ2-5; D unclear. There are 14 residues in the CDR3. Germline CDR1 SGDLS, CDR2 YYNGEE. Trimming took off 2 bases at V and 3 bases at J, with 11 bases between the two ends. CDR3 residues: CASSVTGGEETQYF. The CDR3 nucleotides read TGTGCCAGCAGCGTGACTGGCGGAGAAGAGACCCAGTACTTC.

CDR3 bases: TGTGCCAGCAGTGTGCGGAGTCAAGAAAAACTGTTTTTT. This codes for CASSVRSQEKLFF. The chain employs TRBV25-1 and TRBJ1-4; D not certain. V gave up 4 bases and J gave up 8 bases, with 11 bases separating them. The CDR3 length is 13 residues. Germline V gives CDR1 MGHDK, CDR2 SYGVNS.

This clone was recorded once. The chain uses TRBV10-1 and TRBJ2-6, with 9 nucleotides matching TRBD1. Germline lookup yields CDR1 WNHNN and CDR2 SYGVQD (reference sequence). V lost 8 bases and J lost 5; bases outside the gene matches: 10. The CDR3 consists of 16 residues. The CDR3 DNA is TGCGCCAGCCCCGGGACAGGGCTAATTTGGGCCAACGTCCTGACTTTC. This sequence encodes CASPGTGLIWANVLTF.

This chain links TRBV10-3 with TRBJ2-3, with D unresolved. V was cut by 6 bases and J by 3 bases, with 16 bases left in between. Germline V gene lookup returns CDR1 ENHRY and CDR2 SYGVKD. The CDR3 runs 15 residues. The DNA for the CDR3 is TGTGCCATCAGCTCGAAAGACACAATTACAGATACGCAGTATTTT. This gives the protein CAISSKDTITDTQYF.

DNA for the CDR3: TGTGCCACCAGTGATTCGATATTGGGAGGGATCGATGAGCAGTTCTTC. This codes for CATSDSILGGIDEQFF. The rearrangement links TRBV24-1 to TRBJ2-1, with 7 bases that match TRBD2. This CDR3 contains 16 residues. The trim removed 2 bases at V and 8 bases at J, leaving 11 bases unmatched. The V gene's germline CDR1 is KGHDR and CDR2 SFDVKD.

The chain links TRBV27 to TRBJ2-3; tentative D call: TRBD1 (6 bases). CDR1 and CDR2 from the germline V gene are MNHEY and SMNVEV (reference sequence). The CDR3 covers 13 residues. Trimming left V 7 bases short and J 6 bases short, with 14 bases between. This CDR3 reads CASKSGVSDTQYF. The CDR3 DNA follows: TGTGCCAGCAAATCAGGGGTTTCGGATACGCAGTATTTT.

The DNA for the CDR3 is TGTGCCAGCAGCGCCGACAGGGGGTCCCACAATGAGCAGTTCTTC. Its translation: CASSADRGSHNEQFF. V and J are TRBV9 and TRBJ2-1; 9 bases agree with TRBD1. There are 15 residues in the CDR3. J lost 5 bases, V lost 3 bases, and 6 bases had no gene match. CDR1 is SGDLS and CDR2 is YYNGEE in the germline V gene.

This rearrangement joins TRBV28 to TRBJ2-1; 7 positions agree with TRBD2. After removal of 3 bases from V and 2 bases from J, the junction contained 13 bases not matched to a gene. CDR1 is MDHEN and CDR2 is SYDVKM in the germline V gene. This CDR3 is built from 18 residues. CDR3 residues: CASSFPSDLGGTYNEQFF. CDR3 in DNA: TGTGCCAGCAGTTTTCCCAGCGACTTGGGAGGGACCTACAATGAGCAGTTCTTC.

The V gene is TRBV19, the J gene TRBJ1-1; D may be TRBD1 (6 bases). There are 13 residues in the CDR3. Per germline, CDR1 LNHDA and CDR2 SQIVND (reference sequence). V shed 0 bases and J shed 6 bases, with 8 bases lying between them. CDR3 DNA sequence: TGTGCCAGTAGTATAGATGGACAGTCTGAAGCTTTCTTT. Translating it yields CASSIDGQSEAFF.

This chain joins TRBV6-5 and TRBJ1-6; weak D call: TRBD1 (5 bases). V was pared by 4 bases and J by 8 bases, with 12 bases between. CDR1 is MNHEY, CDR2 SVGAGI, per germline. The CDR3 runs to 14 residues. The DNA of the CDR3 is TGTGCCAGCAGTTGGGACTTACAGGATTCACCCCTCCACTTT. Translated: CASSWDLQDSPLHF.

The genes are TRBV4-3 and TRBJ2-7; 12 bases fit TRBD2. The trim removed 0 bases at V and 0 bases at J, leaving 6 bases unmatched. Germline CDR1 LGHNA, CDR2 YSLEER. The CDR3 has 18 amino acids. CDR3 protein: CASSQELLLAGGSYEQYF. The CDR3 region has the DNA TGCGCCAGCAGCCAAGAGCTGCTACTAGCGGGAGGCTCCTACGAGCAGTACTTC.

This chain links TRBV2 with TRBJ1-4; 7 bases line up with TRBD1. Trimming took 8 bases from V and 8 from J; bases not matched to a gene: 11. CDR3 length: 14 residues. Germline values: CDR1 SNHLY, CDR2 FYNNEI. The CDR3 is CASQIQGIGEKLFF. The CDR3 bases are TGTGCCAGCCAAATACAGGGGATAGGCGAAAAACTGTTTTTT.